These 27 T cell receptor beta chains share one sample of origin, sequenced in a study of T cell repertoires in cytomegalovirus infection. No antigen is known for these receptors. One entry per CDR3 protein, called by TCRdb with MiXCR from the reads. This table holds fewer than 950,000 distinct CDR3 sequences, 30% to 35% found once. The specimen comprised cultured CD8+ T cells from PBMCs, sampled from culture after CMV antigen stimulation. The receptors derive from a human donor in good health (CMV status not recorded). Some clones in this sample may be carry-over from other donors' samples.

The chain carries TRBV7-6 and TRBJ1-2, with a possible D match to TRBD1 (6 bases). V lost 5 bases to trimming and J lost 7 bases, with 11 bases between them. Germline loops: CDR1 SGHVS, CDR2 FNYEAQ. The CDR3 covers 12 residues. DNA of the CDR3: TGTGCCAGCAGCGCTACAGGGCTTGGCTACACCTTC. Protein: CASSATGLGYTF.

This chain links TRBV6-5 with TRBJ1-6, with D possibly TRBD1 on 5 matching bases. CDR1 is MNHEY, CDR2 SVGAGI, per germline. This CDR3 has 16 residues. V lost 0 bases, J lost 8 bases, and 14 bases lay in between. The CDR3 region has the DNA TGTGCCAGCAGTTACTCGGGGGGTACTTCGGATTCACCCCTCCACTTT. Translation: CASSYSGGTSDSPLHF.

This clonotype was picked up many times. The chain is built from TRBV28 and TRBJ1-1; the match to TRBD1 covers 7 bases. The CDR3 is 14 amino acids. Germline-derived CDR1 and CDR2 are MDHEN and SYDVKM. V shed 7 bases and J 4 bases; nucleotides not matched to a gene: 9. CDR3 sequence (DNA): TGTGCCAGCATTACAGGGGCTGGGGGCACTGAAGCTTTCTTT. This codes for CASITGAGGTEAFF.

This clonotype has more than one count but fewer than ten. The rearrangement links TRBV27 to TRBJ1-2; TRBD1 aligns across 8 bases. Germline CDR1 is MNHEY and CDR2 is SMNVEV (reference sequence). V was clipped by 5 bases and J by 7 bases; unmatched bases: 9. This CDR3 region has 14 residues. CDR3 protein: CASSPSGQAFGYTF. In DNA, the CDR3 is TGTGCCAGCAGTCCATCGGGACAGGCCTTTGGCTACACCTTC.

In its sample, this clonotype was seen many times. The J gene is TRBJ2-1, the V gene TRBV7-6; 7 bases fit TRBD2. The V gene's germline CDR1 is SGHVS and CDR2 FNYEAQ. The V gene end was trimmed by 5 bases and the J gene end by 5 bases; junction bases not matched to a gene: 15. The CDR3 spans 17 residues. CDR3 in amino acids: CASSPQGLPYGHNEQFF. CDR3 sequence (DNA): TGTGCCAGCAGCCCCCAGGGACTACCATATGGACACAATGAGCAGTTCTTC. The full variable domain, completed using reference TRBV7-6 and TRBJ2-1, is GAGVSQSPRYKVTKRGQDVALRCDPISGHVSLYWYRQALGQGPEFLTYFNYEAQQDKSGLPNDRFSAERPEGSISTLTIQRTEQRDSAMYRCASSPQGLPYGHNEQFFGPGTRLTVL.

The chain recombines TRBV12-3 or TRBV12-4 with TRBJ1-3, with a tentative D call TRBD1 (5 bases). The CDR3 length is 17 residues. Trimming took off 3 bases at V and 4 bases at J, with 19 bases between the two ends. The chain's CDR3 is CASSFWTGPSDGNTIYF. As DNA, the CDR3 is TGTGCCAGCAGTTTTTGGACGGGACCTTCGGACGGAAACACCATATATTTT.

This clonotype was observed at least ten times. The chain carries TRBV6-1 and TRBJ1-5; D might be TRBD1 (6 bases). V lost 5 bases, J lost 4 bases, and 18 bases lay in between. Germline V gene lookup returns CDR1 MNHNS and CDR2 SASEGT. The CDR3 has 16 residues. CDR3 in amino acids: CASSPSRGAPNQPQHF. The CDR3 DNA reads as TGTGCCAGCAGTCCGTCTCGGGGGGCGCCGAATCAGCCCCAGCATTTT.

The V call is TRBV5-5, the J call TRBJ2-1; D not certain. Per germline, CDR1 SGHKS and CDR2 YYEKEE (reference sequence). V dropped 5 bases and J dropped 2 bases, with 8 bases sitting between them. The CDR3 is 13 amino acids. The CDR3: CASRSDTYNEQFF. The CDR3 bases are TGTGCCAGCAGATCCGACACCTACAATGAGCAGTTCTTC.

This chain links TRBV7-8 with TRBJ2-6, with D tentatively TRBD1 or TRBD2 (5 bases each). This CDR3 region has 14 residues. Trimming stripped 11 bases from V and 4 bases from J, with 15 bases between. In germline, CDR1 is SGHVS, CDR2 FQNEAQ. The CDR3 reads CAEGLDTGANVLTF. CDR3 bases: TGTGCCGAGGGGTTGGATACCGGGGCCAACGTCCTGACTTTC.

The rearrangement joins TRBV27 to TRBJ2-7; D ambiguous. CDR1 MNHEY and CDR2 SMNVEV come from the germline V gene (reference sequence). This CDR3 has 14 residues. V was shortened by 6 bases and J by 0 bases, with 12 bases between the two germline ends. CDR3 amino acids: CASRTEESSYEQYF. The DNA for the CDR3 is TGTGCCAGCAGAACCGAGGAGAGCTCCTACGAGCAGTACTTC.

In DNA form, the CDR3 reads TGTGCCAGCAGTTCCATCAGGAGTTATTCCTACGAGCAGTACGTC. The encoded protein is CASSSIRSYSYEQYV. The chain joins TRBV28 to TRBJ2-7; D unresolved. The CDR3 sequence is 15 residues long. Germline V gives CDR1 MDHEN, CDR2 SYDVKM. Trimming left V 4 bases short and J 1 base short, with 14 bases between.

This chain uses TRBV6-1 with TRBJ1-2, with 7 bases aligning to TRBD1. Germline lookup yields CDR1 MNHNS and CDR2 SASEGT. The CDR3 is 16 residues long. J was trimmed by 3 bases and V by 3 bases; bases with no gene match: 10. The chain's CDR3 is CASSDYQTGDYYGYTF. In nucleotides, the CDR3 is TGTGCCAGCAGTGATTACCAAACAGGGGATTACTATGGCTACACCTTC.

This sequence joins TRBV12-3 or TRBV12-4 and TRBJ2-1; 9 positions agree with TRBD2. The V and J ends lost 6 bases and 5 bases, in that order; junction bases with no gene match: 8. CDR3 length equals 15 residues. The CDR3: CASSFSGGRDNEQFF. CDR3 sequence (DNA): TGTGCCAGCAGCTTTAGCGGGGGTAGGGACAATGAGCAGTTCTTC.

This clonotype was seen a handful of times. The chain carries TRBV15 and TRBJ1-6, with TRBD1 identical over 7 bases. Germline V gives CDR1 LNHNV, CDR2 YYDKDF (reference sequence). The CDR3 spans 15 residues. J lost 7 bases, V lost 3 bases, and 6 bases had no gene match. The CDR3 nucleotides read TGTGCCACCAGCAGGAGTCGGACAGGAAATTCACCCCTCCACTTT. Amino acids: CATSRSRTGNSPLHF.

The CDR3 nucleotides read TGTGCCAGCAGTTGGTCTAGCGGGCTGTACAATGAGCAGTTCTTC. Translated: CASSWSSGLYNEQFF. The rearrangement uses TRBV12-3 or TRBV12-4 and TRBJ2-1, with 8 nucleotides matching TRBD2. The V and J ends lost 4 bases and 4 bases, in that order; junction bases with no gene match: 6. This CDR3 spans 15 amino acids.

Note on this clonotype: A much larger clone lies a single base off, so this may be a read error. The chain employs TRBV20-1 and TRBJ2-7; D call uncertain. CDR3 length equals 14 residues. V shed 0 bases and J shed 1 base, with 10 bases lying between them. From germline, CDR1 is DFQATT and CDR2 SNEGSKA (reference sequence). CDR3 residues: CSAREWWGSYEQYF. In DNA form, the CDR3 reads TGCAGTGCTAGAGAGTGGTGGGGATCCTACGAGCAGTACTTC.

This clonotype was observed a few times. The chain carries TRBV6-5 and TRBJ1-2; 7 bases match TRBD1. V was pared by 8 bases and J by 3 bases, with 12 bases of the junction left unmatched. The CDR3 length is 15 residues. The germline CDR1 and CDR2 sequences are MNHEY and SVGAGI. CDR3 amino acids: CASGAVTGADYGYTF. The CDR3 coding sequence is TGTGCCAGCGGAGCCGTCACAGGGGCGGACTATGGCTACACCTTC.

The CDR3 coding sequence is TGTGCCAGCAGCTCGGCAGGGGTGAGAACCGGGGAGCTGTTTTTT. Its translation is CASSSAGVRTGELFF. V is TRBV11-2 and J is TRBJ2-2, with a tentative D call TRBD1 (6 bases). The V gene lost 4 bases and the J gene lost 5 bases, with 14 bases spanning the gap. The CDR3 loop spans 15 amino acids. The germline V gene has CDR1 SGHAT and CDR2 FQNNGV.

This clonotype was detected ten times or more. This CDR3 is CASSYPDPPYTEAFF. CDR3 coding DNA: TGTGCCAGCAGTTACCCCGACCCCCCCTACACTGAAGCTTTCTTT. The chain links TRBV6-2 or TRBV6-3 to TRBJ1-1; no firm D call. Germline values: CDR1 MNHEY, CDR2 SVGEGT. V was clipped by 2 bases and J by 3 bases, with 13 bases between them. This CDR3 spans 15 amino acids.

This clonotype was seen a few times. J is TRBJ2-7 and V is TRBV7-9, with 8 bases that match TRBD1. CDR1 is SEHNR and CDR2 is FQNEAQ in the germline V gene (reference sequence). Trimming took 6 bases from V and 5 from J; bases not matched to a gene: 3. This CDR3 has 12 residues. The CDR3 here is CASRAGGNEQYF. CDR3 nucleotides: TGTGCCAGCAGGGCAGGGGGCAACGAGCAGTACTTC.

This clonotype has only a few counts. The CDR3 loop is CASSPELQDPKGNIQYF. The CDR3 DNA follows: TGTGCCAGCAGCCCCGAATTGCAGGATCCGAAAGGAAACATTCAGTACTTC. The chain uses TRBV7-8 and TRBJ2-4; D is unresolved. CDR1 is SGHVS and CDR2 is FQNEAQ in the germline V gene. The CDR3 has 17 amino acids. V was shortened by 5 bases and J by 6 bases, with 23 bases between the two germline ends.

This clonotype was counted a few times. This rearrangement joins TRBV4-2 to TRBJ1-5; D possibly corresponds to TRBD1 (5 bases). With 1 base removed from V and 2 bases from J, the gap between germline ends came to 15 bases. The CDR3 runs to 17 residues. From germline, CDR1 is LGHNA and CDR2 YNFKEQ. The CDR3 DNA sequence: TGTGCCAGCAGCCAAGTTTTGGGGGATATGGGCAATCAGCCCCAGCATTTT. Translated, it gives CASSQVLGDMGNQPQHF.

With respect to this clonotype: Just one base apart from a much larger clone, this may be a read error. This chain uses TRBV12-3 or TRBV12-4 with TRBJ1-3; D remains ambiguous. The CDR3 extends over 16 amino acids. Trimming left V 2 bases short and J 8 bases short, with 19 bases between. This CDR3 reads CASSLFSLRVRDTIYF. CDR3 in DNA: TGTGCCAGCAGTTTATTCAGTTTACGCGTAAGAGACACCATATATTTT.

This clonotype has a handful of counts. This CDR3 reads CASSFSMGLRDTNQPQHF. The DNA for the CDR3 is TGTGCCAGCAGCTTTTCGATGGGTTTAAGGGACACGAATCAGCCCCAGCATTTT. The rearrangement links TRBV7-9 to TRBJ1-5, with D possibly TRBD1 on 6 matching bases. This CDR3 region has 18 residues. The germline V gene encodes CDR1 SEHNR and CDR2 FQNEAQ (reference sequence). Trimming left V 3 bases short and J 4 bases short, with 22 bases between.

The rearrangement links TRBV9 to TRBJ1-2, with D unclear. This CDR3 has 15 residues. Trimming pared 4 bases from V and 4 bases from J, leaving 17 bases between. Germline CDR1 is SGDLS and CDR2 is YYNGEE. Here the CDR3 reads CASSPDDEGLYGYTF. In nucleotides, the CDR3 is TGTGCCAGCAGCCCCGATGACGAGGGTCTCTATGGCTACACCTTC.

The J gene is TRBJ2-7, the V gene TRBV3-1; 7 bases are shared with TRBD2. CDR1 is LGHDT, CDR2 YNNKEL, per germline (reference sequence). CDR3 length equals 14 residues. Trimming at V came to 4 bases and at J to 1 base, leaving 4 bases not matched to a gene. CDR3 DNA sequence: TGTGCCAGCAGCCCCGGAGCGGGATCCTACGAGCAGTACTTC. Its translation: CASSPGAGSYEQYF.

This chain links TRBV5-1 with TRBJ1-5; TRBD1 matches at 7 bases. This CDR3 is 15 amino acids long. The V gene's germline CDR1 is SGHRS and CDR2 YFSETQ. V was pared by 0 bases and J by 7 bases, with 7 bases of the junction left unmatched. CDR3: CASSLEGGGSQPQHF. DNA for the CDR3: TGCGCCAGCAGCTTGGAAGGGGGCGGGAGCCAGCCCCAGCATTTT.